These T cell receptor beta chains were read from a single sample in a study of regulatory dendritic cells for organ transplantation. Their specific antigens are unknown. Method: immunoSEQ multiplex PCR; TCRdb's copy keeps in-frame clones and lacks some. Altogether about 20,000 clones are present, over 75% being singletons, with the ten largest covering 0.55% to 0.75%. Material: naive CD4+ T cells from blood cultured with regulatory dendritic cells. The receptors originated from a human donor in good health. CDR3s include the opening cysteine and the closing phenylalanine or tryptophan. A D gene is named only where the DNA matches it firmly. The size entry is marked missing in some rows and otherwise reads once, few, many or a size class.

D	size	V	J	DNA	CDR3
TRBD2	NA	TRBV25-1	TRBJ2-1	TGTGCCAGCAGGGGGGGGGATGAGCAGTTCTTC	CASRGGDEQFF
NA	NA	TRBV11-2	TRBJ2-5	TGTGCCAGCAGCTTAGGCAGGCGGTGGGACCAGTACTTC	CASSLGRRWDQYF
TRBD1	NA	TRBV30	TRBJ1-1	TGTGCCAGAACCAGTGCTAGTCGGGACAGGCTTATGAACACTGAAGCTTTCTTT	CARTSASRDRLMNTEAFF
NA	NA	TRBV7-3	TRBJ2-3	TGTGCCAGCAGCGAAAGGGGGGATACGCAGTATTTT	CASSERGDTQYF
TRBD1	NA	TRBV27	TRBJ2-5	TGTGCCAGCAGGGGGATGCCGGGGACAGGGATTGGGGGTCCCGAGACCCAGTACTTC	CASRGMPGTGIGGPETQYF
NA	once	TRBV28	TRBJ2-7	TGTGCCAGCAGCTCGGGGGGCCTGAGCTCCTACGAGCAGTACTTC	CASSSGGLSSYEQYF
TRBD1	NA	TRBV10-1	TRBJ2-5	TGCGCCAGCAGGGGGGACAGGGGGCTTTCCCTAGAGACCCAGTACTTC	CASRGDRGLSLETQYF
NA	once	TRBV5-1	TRBJ1-4	TGCGCCAGCAGCTTGGCGGGGCAGCCTAATGAAAAACTGTTTTTT	CASSLAGQPNEKLFF
NA	NA	TRBV6-6	TRBJ1-1	TGTGCCAGCAGTTACTCGACCGGGGAGGCTGAAGCTTTCTTT	CASSYSTGEAEAFF
NA	NA	TRBV4-1	TRBJ2-3	TGCGCCAGCAGCCAAGTTTTTTGGCGGACATATACAGATACGCAGTATTTT	CASSQVFWRTYTDTQYF
TRBD2	NA	TRBV19	TRBJ2-7	TGTGCCACCAGGACTAGCGGGGATTCCTACGAGCAGTACTTC	CATRTSGDSYEQYF
NA	NA	TRBV27	TRBJ2-1	TGTGCCAGCAACCTGGAGGGTGAGCAGTTCTTC	CASNLEGEQFF
NA	NA	TRBV28	TRBJ1-5	TGTGCCAGCAGTTTAGGAACGGGGTATAGCAATCAGCCCCAGCATTTT	CASSLGTGYSNQPQHF
NA	NA	TRBV19	TRBJ2-3	TGTGCCAGTAGTATAAACGGGAGAGATACGCAGTATTTT	CASSINGRDTQYF
NA	NA	TRBV5-8	TRBJ2-1	TGTGCCAGCACGAACTCCCCGGGCAGGGTAAATGAGCAGTTCTTC	CASTNSPGRVNEQFF
NA	once	TRBV29-1	TRBJ2-7	TGCAGCGTCGCAGACGGACGCTCCTACGAGCAGTACTTC	CSVADGRSYEQYF
NA	NA	TRBV2	TRBJ2-1	TGTGCCAGCAGTGAGGGCAGAGACAATGAGCAGTTCTTC	CASSEGRDNEQFF
TRBD2	NA	TRBV29-1	TRBJ2-1	TGCAGCGGAGACTACTGGGCGGGAGGCAATGAGCAGTTCTTC	CSGDYWAGGNEQFF
TRBD2	NA	TRBV5-4	TRBJ2-1	TGTGCCAGCAGCTTGGGTACTATAGCGGGCCTATACAATGAGCAGTTCTTC	CASSLGTIAGLYNEQFF
NA	NA	TRBV30	TRBJ1-5	TGTGCCTGGAGTCGAACACAGGTTTCCAATCAGCCCCAGCATTTT	CAWSRTQVSNQPQHF
NA	NA	TRBV6-1	TRBJ1-4	TGTGCCAGCAGGATGAATGAAAAACTGTTTTTT	CASRMNEKLFF
TRBD2	NA	TRBV7-8	TRBJ2-7	TGTGCCAGCAGCGTTATTGGCGGGGGGGCTACCTACGAGCAGTACTTC	CASSVIGGGATYEQYF
NA	NA	TRBV5-4	TRBJ1-2	TGTGCCAGCAGCGTGGGCGGTGGAACCGCCTATAGTTACACCTTC	CASSVGGGTAYSYTF
TRBD2	NA	TRBV9	TRBJ2-5	TGTGCCAGCAGCGCGACTAGCGGGGGGCCACAAGAGACCCAGTACTTC	CASSATSGGPQETQYF
NA	NA	TRBV5-4	TRBJ2-7	TGTGCCAGCAGCCAGGTGGGCTACGAGCAGTACTTC	CASSQVGYEQYF
NA	NA	TRBV19	TRBJ1-1	TGTGCCAGTAGTATAGAGGGGGGTACTGAAGCTTTCTTT	CASSIEGGTEAFF
NA	once	TRBV7-2	TRBJ1-2	TGTGCCAGCAGTCTAGAGACCGGCTACACCTTC	CASSLETGYTF
TRBD1	NA	TRBV7-3	TRBJ2-7	TGTGCCAGCAGCCAAGACAGGGGGGAATTCTACGAGCAGTACTTC	CASSQDRGEFYEQYF
TRBD1	NA	TRBV10-1	TRBJ2-3	TGCGCCAGCAGCCACTGTTTCAGGGGGAAAAAGACAGATACGCAGTATTTT	CASSHCFRGKKTDTQYF
NA	NA	TRBV30	TRBJ2-2	TGTGCCTGGAGTCGGGGGCTCACCGGGGAGCTGTTTTTT	CAWSRGLTGELFF
NA	NA	TRBV20-1	TRBJ1-4	TGCAGTGCTGACCGGACCGGAAAACTGTTTTTT	CSADRTGKLFF
TRBD1	NA	TRBV10-3	TRBJ2-7	TGTGCCATCAGGCCGGGACAGGGGCCCTACGAGCAGTACTTC	CAIRPGQGPYEQYF
TRBD1	NA	TRBV9	TRBJ2-1	TGTGCCAGCAGCGTAGAGACAGGGTCCTACAATGAGCAGTTCTTC	CASSVETGSYNEQFF
NA	NA	TRBV29-1	TRBJ2-5	TGCAGCGTTGAAGATTGGGGGCGCGGGGAGACCCAGTACTTC	CSVEDWGRGETQYF
NA	NA	TRBV10-3	TRBJ2-7	TGTGCCATCAGTGATGGGGGAAGCCGCTCCTACGAGCAGTACTTC	CAISDGGSRSYEQYF
NA	NA	TRBV15	TRBJ2-4	TGTGCCACCAGCAGAGCTCCCTCTAGCATCCGGGAAAACATTCAGTACTTC	CATSRAPSSIRENIQYF
TRBD1	NA	TRBV19	TRBJ1-5	TGTGCCAGTAGTACATGGACAGGGACGGATCAGCCCCAGCATTTT	CASSTWTGTDQPQHF